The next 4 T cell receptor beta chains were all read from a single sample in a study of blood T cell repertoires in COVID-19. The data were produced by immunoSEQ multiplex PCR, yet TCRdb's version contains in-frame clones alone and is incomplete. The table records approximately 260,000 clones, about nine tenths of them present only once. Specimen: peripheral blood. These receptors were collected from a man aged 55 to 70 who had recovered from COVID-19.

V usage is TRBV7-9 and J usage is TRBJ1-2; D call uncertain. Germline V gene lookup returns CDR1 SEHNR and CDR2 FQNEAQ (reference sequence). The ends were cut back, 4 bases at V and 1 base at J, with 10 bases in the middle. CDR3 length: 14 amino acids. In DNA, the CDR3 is TGTGCCAGCAGCTGGTTGAAGAGTAACTATGGCTACACCTTC. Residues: CASSWLKSNYGYTF.

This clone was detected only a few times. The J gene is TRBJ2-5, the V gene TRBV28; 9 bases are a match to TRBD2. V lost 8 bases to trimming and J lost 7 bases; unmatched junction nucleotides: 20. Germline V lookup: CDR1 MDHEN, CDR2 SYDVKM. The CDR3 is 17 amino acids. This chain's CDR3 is CASQPTFGTSSRGTQYF. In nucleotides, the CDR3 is TGTGCCAGCCAGCCCACCTTTGGGACTAGCTCTCGTGGGACCCAGTACTTC.

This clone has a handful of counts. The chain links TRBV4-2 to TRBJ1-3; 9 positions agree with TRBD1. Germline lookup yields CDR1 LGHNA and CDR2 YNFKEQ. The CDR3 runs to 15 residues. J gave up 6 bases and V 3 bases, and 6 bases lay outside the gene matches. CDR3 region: CASSQGDRVKNTIYF. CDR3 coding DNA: TGTGCCAGCAGCCAGGGGGACAGGGTTAAAAACACCATATATTTT.

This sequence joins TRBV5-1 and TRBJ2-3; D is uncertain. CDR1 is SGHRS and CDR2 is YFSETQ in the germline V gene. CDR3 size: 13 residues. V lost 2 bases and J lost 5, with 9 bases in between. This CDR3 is CASSFIPGDTQYF. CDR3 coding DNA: TGCGCCAGCAGCTTCATCCCGGGAGATACGCAGTATTTT.